This entry features one T cell receptor beta chain sequence. What it binds is not known. Per the germline V gene, CDR1 is MDHEN and CDR2 is SYDVKM. Trimming removed 8 bases from V and 5 bases from J; junction bases left unmatched: 8. The CDR3 sequence is 14 residues long. This PCR relied on a set of 60 Vbeta primers and 13 Jbeta primers. Profiling relied on immunoSEQ multiplex PCR, and the TCRdb table lists in-frame clones only, not all of them. The table lists tens of thousands of clones, 55% to 70% of them singletons, with about 15% in the top ten. This specimen comes from a study of cytomegalovirus exposure and HLA in healthy donors. Study in general: Inside one of the first data releases sat some 93 million unique TCRs taken from HLA-typed donors. Notes on the study in general: Reportedly, a later analysis found an Asian-associated ancestry cluster had fewer N-insertions than the roughly 630-donor mean.

Sequenced input: PBMCs. The V gene is TRBV28, the J gene TRBJ1-1; 10 nucleotides match TRBD1. This clonotype was obtained from a woman aged 40-49 years in good health and CMV-seropositive. As DNA, the CDR3 is TGTGCCAGCGGCTGGACAGGGGGTGGTACTGAAGCTTTCTTT. It encodes CASGWTGGGTEAFF. The full variable domain, its missing parts supplied by reference TRBV28 and TRBJ1-1, is DVKVTQSSRYLVKRTGEKVFLECVQDMDHENMFWYRQDPGLGLRLIYFSYDVKMKEKGDIPEGYSVSREKKERFSLILESASTNQTSMYLCASGWTGGGTEAFFGQGTRLTVV.